This TCR beta chain appears in the sequencing data of a study of T cell repertoires in cytomegalovirus infection. The overall study: CMV infection plus the matching HLA type was flagged by public TCR beta signatures.

Study-wide findings and caveats: The cumulative frequency of public TCR beta families identified carriers of CMV plus the relevant HLA. In two of eight donors, the top clonotype was HLA-C-restricted CMV-specific.

On this clonotype itself: Its antigen is as yet unknown.

TCRdb processed the reads anew with MiXCR; each CDR3 protein has one entry. The sample has 100,000 or so distinct CDR3 sequences, roughly 41% seen once; the top ten hold about 74%. The CDR3 runs to 15 residues. CDR1 and CDR2 (germline): SGDLS, YYNGEE. The germline V and J ends were trimmed by 0 bases and 2 bases, with 12 bases remaining between them. The clonotype was recovered from a human donor in good health (CMV status not recorded). Some clones in this sample may be carry-over from other donors' samples. V is TRBV9 and J is TRBJ2-7; D may be TRBD2 (5 bases). The sequenced sample was CD8+ T cells from cultured PBMCs, obtained from culture after CMV antigen stimulation. The CDR3 sequence is CASSVGGFSTYEQYF. CDR3 nucleotide sequence: TGTGCCAGCAGCGTAGGAGGGTTCTCGACCTACGAGCAGTACTTC.